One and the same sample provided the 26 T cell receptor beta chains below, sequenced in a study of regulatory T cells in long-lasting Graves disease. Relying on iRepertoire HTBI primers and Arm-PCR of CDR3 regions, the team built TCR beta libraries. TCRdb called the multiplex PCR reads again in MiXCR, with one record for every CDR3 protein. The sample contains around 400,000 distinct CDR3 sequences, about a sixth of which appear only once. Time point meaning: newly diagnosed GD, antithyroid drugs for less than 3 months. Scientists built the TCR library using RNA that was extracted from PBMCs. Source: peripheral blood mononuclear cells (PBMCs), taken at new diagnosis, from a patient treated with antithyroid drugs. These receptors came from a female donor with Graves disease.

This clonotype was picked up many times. Here the CDR3 reads CSANPGSGPSYEQYF. DNA for the CDR3: TGCAGTGCTAATCCCGGGAGCGGGCCCTCCTACGAGCAGTACTTC. This sequence joins TRBV20-1 and TRBJ2-7; D possibly corresponds to TRBD2 (6 bases). CDR3 size: 15 residues. V lost 4 bases and J lost 0, with 16 bases in between. CDR1 is DFQATT, CDR2 SNEGSKA, per germline (reference sequence).

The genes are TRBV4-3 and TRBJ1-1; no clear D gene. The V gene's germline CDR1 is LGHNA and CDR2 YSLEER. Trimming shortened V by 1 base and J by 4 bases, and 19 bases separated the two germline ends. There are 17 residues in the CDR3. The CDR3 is CASSQVSWYRAGTEAFF. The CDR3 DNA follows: TGCGCCAGCAGCCAAGTAAGTTGGTACCGGGCCGGCACTGAAGCTTTCTTT.

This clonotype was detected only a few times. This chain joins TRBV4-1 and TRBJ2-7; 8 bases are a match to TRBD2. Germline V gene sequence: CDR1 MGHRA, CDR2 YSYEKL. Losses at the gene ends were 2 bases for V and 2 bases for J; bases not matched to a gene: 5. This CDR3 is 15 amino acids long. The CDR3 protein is CASSQYSGDAYEQYF. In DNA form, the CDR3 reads TGCGCCAGCAGCCAATATAGCGGGGATGCCTACGAGCAGTACTTC.

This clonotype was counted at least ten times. The CDR3 protein is CASSLGFGGLSPLHF. The CDR3 nucleotides are TGTGCCAGCAGCTTGGGCTTTGGGGGCCTGTCACCCCTCCACTTT. The chain uses TRBV5-6 and TRBJ1-6; D is perhaps TRBD1 (6 bases). V shed 0 bases and J shed 10 bases, with 14 bases lying between them. The CDR3 is 15 residues long. The V gene's germline CDR1 is SGHDT and CDR2 YYEEEE.

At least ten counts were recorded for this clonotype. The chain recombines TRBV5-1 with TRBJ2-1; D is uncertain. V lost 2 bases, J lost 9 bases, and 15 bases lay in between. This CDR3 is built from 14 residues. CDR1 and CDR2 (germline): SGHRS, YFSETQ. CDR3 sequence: CASSLVQPSGEQFF. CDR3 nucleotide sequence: TGCGCCAGCAGCTTAGTTCAACCGTCCGGTGAGCAGTTCTTC.

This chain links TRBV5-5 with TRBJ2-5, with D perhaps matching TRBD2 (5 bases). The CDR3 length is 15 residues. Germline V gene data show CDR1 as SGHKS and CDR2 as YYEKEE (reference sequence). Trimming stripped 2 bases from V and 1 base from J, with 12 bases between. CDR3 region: CASSLLRSGQETQYF. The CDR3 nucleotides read TGTGCCAGCAGCTTACTACGGAGCGGCCAAGAGACCCAGTACTTC.

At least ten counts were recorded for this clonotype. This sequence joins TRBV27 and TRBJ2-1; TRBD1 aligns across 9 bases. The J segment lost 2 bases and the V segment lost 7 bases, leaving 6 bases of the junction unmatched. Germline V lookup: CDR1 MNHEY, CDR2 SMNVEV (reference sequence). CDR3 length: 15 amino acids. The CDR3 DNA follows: TGTGCCAGCACCCCTGGACAGGGGACCTACAATGAGCAGTTCTTC. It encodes CASTPGQGTYNEQFF.

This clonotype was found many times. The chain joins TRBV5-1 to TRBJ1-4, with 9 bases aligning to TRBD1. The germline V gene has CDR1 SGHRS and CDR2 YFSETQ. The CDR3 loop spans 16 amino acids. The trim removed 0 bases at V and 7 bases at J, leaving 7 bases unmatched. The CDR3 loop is CASSLEVGQGTEKLFF. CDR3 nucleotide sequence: TGCGCCAGCAGCTTGGAAGTAGGACAGGGGACTGAAAAACTGTTTTTT.

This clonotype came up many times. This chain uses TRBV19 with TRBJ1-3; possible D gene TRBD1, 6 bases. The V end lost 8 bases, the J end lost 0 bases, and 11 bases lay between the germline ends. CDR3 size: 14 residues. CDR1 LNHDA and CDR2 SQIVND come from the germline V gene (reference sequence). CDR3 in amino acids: CASGDRSSGNTIYF. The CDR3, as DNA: TGTGCCAGTGGTGACAGGAGCTCTGGAAACACCATATATTTT.

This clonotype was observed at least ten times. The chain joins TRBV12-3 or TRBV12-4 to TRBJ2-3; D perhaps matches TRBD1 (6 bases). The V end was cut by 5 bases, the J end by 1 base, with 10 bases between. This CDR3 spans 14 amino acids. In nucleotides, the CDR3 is TGTGCCAGCAGTACCCGACAGGGCACAGATACGCAGTATTTT. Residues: CASSTRQGTDTQYF.

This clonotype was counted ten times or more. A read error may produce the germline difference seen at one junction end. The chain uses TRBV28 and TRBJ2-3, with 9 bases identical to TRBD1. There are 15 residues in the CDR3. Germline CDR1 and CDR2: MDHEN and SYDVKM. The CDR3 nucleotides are TGTGCCAGTAACGGACAGGGGTTTTTCACACATACGCAGTATTTT. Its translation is CASNGQGFFTHTQYF. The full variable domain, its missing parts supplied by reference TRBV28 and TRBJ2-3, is DVKVTQSSRYLVKRTGEKVFLECVQDMDHENMFWYRQDPGLGLRLIYFSYDVKMKEKGDIPEGYSVSREKKERFSLILESASTNQTSMYLCASNGQGFFTHTQYFGPGTRLTVL.

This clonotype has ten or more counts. In DNA, the CDR3 is TGTGCCAGCAGCCAACCGGGACCCGGGCCCACTGAAGCTTTCTTT. Translating it yields CASSQPGPGPTEAFF. The rearrangement links TRBV3-1 to TRBJ1-1; weak D call: TRBD1 (5 bases). V lost 2 bases and J 4 bases, leaving 14 bases between the germline ends. The CDR3 has 15 amino acids. Germline loops: CDR1 LGHDT, CDR2 YNNKEL (reference sequence). The complete variable domain, with remaining parts taken from reference TRBV3-1 and TRBJ1-1, reads DTAVSQTPKYLVTQMGNDKSIKCEQNLGHDTMYWYKQDSKKFLKIMFSYNNKELIINETVPNRFSPKSPDKAHLNLHINSLELGDSAVYFCASSQPGPGPTEAFFGQGTRLTVV.

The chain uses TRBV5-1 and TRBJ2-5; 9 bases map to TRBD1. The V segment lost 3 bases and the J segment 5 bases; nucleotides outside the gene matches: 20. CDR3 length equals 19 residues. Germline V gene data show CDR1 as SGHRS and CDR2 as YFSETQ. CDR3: CASSWGLGQGRLFAETQYF. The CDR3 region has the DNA TGCGCCAGCAGCTGGGGCCTTGGACAGGGGAGGTTATTTGCGGAGACCCAGTACTTC.

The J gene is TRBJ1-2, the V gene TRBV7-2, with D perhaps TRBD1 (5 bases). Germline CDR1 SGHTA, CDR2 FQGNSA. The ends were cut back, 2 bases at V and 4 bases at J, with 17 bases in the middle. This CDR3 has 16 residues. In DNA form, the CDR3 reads TGTGCCAGCAGCTTATCGGGGGGGGGATCGGTCTATGGCTACACCTTC. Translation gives CASSLSGGGSVYGYTF.

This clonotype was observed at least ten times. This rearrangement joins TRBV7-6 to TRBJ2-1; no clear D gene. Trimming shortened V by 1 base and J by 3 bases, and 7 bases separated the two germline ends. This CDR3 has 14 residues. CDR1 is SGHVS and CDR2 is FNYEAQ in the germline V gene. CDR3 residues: CASSLEEDYNEQFF. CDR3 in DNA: TGTGCCAGCAGCTTAGAAGAGGACTACAATGAGCAGTTCTTC. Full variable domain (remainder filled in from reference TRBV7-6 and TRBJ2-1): GAGVSQSPRYKVTKRGQDVALRCDPISGHVSLYWYRQALGQGPEFLTYFNYEAQQDKSGLPNDRFSAERPEGSISTLTIQRTEQRDSAMYRCASSLEEDYNEQFFGPGTRLTVL.

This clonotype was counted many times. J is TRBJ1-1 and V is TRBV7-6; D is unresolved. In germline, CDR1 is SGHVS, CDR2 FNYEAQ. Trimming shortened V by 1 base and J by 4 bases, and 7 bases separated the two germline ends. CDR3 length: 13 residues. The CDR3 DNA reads TGTGCCAGCAGCTTAGGGCCACGCACTGAAGCTTTCTTT. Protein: CASSLGPRTEAFF.

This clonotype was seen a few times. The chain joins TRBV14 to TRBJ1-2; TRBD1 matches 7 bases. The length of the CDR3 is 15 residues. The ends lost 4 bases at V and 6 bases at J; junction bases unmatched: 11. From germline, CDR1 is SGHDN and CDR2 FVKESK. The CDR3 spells CASSPNYRGWDGYTF. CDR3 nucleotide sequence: TGTGCCAGCAGCCCAAATTACAGGGGTTGGGATGGCTACACCTTC.

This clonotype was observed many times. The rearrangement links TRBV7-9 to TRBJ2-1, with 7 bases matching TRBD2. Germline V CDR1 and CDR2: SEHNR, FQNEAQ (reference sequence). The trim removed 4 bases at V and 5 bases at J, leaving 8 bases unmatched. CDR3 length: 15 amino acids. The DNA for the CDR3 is TGTGCCAGCAGCTCCCGACTAGCAGGTGACAATGAGCAGTTCTTC. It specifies CASSSRLAGDNEQFF.

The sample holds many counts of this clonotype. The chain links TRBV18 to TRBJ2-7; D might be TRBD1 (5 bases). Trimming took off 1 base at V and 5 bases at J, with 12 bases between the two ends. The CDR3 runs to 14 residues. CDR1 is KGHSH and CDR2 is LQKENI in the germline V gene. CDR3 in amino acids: CASSPLGRGDEQYF. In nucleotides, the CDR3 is TGTGCCAGCTCACCACTTGGAAGGGGTGACGAGCAGTACTTC.

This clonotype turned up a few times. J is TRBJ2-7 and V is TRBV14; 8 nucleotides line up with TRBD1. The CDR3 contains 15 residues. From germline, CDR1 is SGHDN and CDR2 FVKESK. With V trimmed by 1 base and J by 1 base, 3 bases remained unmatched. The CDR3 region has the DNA TGTGCCAGCAGCCAAGCCCAGGGGGCGTCCTACGAGCAGTACTTC. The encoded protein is CASSQAQGASYEQYF.

CDR3 loop: CSASSGGYSYNEQFF. The CDR3 DNA is TGCAGTGCCTCTAGCGGGGGGTACTCCTACAATGAGCAGTTCTTC. V and J are TRBV20-1 and TRBJ2-1, with 11 bases aligning to TRBD2. The trim removed 6 bases at V and 0 bases at J, leaving 4 bases unmatched. CDR1 and CDR2 from the germline V gene are DFQATT and SNEGSKA (reference sequence). CDR3 size: 15 residues.

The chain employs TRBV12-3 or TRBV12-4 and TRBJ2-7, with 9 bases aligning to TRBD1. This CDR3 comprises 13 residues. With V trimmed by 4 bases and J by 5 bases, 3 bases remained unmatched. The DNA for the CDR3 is TGTGCCAGCAGTTGGGACAGGGAAGACGAGCAGTACTTC. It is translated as CASSWDREDEQYF.

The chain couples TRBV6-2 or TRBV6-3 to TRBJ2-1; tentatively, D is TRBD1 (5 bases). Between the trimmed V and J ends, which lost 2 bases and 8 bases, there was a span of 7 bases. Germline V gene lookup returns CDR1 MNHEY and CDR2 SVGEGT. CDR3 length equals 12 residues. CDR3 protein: CASSYRGHEQFF. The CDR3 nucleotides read TGTGCCAGCAGTTACAGGGGCCATGAGCAGTTCTTC.

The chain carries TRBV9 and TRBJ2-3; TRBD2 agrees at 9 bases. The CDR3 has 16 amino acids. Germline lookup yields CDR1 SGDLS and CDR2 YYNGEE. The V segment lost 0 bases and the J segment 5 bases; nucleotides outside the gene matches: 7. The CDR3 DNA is TGTGCCAGCAGCGTAGCGGCGGGGGGGCCTGAAGATACGCAGTATTTT. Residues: CASSVAAGGPEDTQYF.

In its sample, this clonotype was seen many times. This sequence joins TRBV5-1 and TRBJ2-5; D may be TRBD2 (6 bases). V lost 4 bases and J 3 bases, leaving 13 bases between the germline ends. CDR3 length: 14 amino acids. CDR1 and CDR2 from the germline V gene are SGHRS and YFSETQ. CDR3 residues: CASSHAGRKETQYF. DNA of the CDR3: TGCGCCAGCAGCCATGCGGGACGGAAAGAGACCCAGTACTTC. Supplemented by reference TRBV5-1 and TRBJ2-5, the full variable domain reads KAGVTQTPRYLIKTRGQQVTLSCSPISGHRSVSWYQQTPGQGLQFLFEYFSETQRNKGNFPGRFSGRQFSNSRSEMNVSTLELGDSALYLCASSHAGRKETQYFGPGTRLLVL.

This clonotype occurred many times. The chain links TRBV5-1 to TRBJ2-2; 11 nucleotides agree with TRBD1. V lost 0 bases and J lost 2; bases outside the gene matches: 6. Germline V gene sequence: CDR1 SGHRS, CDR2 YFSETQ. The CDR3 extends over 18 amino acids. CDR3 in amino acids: CASSLEPGQGVNTGELFF. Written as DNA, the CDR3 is TGCGCCAGCAGCTTGGAACCGGGACAGGGGGTTAACACCGGGGAGCTGTTTTTT.